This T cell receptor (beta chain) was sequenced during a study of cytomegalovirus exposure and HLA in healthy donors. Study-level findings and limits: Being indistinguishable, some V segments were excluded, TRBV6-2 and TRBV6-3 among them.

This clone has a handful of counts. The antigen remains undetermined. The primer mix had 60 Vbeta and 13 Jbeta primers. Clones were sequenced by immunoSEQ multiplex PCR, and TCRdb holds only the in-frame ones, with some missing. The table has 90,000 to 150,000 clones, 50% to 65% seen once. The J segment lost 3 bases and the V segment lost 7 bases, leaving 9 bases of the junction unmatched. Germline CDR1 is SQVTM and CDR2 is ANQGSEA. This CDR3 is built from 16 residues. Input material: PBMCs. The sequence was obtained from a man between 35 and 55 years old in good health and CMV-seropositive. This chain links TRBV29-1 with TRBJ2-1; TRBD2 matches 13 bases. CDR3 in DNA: TGCAGCGCTGCCCTTACTAGCGGGGGGGACTACAATGAGCAGTTCTTC. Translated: CSAALTSGGDYNEQFF.